Here is one T cell receptor beta chain with its context. The antigen remains unidentified. The same CDR3 is also encoded by other DNA sequences in this sample. The data belong to a study of beta chain features in type 1 diabetes. All of the isolated RNA was reverse transcribed, so expressed TCRB transcripts were sequenced. The method was immunoSEQ multiplex PCR; TCRdb's version includes in-frame clones alone and lacks a portion of them. The table records about 260,000 clones, roughly 22% of them present only once. Notes on the study in general: A closer apparent resemblance between naive, central memory and Treg TCRB repertoires was seen in patients than in healthy donors. Lower insertion and higher deletion counts appeared at VDJ junctions in type 1 diabetes patients. High-TCR-expressing cells could be over-represented by cDNA sequencing. PCR, the amplification step, might favor shorter templates, equally in patients and controls. Moderately but significantly shorter TCRB CDR3s were found in Type 1 diabetes patients in all four CD4+ subsets.

The CDR3 loop spans 11 amino acids. Germline assignment: CDR1 SNHLY and CDR2 FYNNEI. The ends were cut back, 8 bases at V and 5 bases at J, with 9 bases in the middle. The clonotype originates from a woman between 40 and 55 years old with type 1 diabetes. Material for sequencing was naive CD4+ T cells from blood. The chain employs TRBV2 and TRBJ1-1, with TRBD1 as a possible D gene (5 bases). CDR3 nucleotides: TGTGCCAGCCGGGGGGGAACTGAAGCTTTCTTT. Translated, it gives CASRGGTEAFF.